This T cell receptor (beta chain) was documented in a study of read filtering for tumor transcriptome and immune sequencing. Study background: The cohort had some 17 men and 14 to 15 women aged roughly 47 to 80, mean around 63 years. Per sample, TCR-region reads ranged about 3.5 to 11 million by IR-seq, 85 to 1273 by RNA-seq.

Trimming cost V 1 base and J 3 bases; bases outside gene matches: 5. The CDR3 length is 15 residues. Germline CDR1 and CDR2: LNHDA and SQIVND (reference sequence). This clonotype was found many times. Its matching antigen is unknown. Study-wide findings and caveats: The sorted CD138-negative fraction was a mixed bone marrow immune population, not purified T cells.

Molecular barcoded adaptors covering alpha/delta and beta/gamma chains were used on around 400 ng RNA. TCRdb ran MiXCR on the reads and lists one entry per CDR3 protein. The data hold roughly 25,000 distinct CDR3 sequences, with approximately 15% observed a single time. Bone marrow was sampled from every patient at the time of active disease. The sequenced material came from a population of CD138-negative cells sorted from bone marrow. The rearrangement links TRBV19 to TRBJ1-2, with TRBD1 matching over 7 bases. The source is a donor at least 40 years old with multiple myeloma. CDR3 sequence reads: CASSIVQGNHYGYTF. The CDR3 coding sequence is TGTGCCAGTAGTATAGTACAGGGGAATCACTATGGCTACACCTTC.